One and the same sample provided the 28 T cell receptor beta chains below, sequenced in a study of T cells expressing NK-cell markers. TCRdb re-called the 5' RACE reads; every CDR3 protein appears as one record, without DNA. This sample's clone table lists about 260,000 distinct CDR3 sequences. Sequences were obtained from blood T cells: a sorted CD56 or NKG2C T cell subset, CD4+ or CD8+ T cells, or bulk PBMC T cells (not recorded which). The origin of the receptors is a woman aged 18 to 75 in good health.

The V and J genes are TRBV5-4 and TRBJ2-1; checking the TCRdb D call of TRBD2 is not possible without DNA. The CDR3 has 13 amino acids. Germline CDR1 SGHNT, CDR2 YYREEE (reference sequence). The CDR3 region is CASSLVPQNEQFF. The full variable domain, in which reference TRBV5-4 and TRBJ2-1 provide the parts outside the CDR3, is ETGVTQSPTHLIKTRGQQVTLRCSSQSGHNTVSWYQQALGQGPQFIFQYYREEENGRGNFPPRFSGLQFPNYSSELNVNALELDDSALYLCASSLVPQNEQFFGPGTRLTVL.

The chain recombines TRBV11-3 with TRBJ2-1. Germline V gene lookup returns CDR1 SGHNT and CDR2 YENEEA. This CDR3 contains 14 residues. This CDR3 reads CASSLGSERNEQFF.

V and J are TRBV6-6 and TRBJ1-2. Germline V gives CDR1 MNHNY, CDR2 SVGAGI (reference sequence). The CDR3 is 13 residues long. CDR3 loop: CASSPRLWEGYTF.

The chain combines TRBV11-1 with TRBJ1-1. The CDR3 loop spans 12 amino acids. Germline V gives CDR1 SGHAT, CDR2 FQDESV (reference sequence). CDR3 loop: CASSFSRTEAFF.

The chain combines TRBV13 with TRBJ2-7; TCRdb returns TRBD1, unconfirmable since there is no DNA. Looked up from germline, CDR1 is PRHDT and CDR2 is FYEKMQ (reference sequence). CDR3 length: 15 residues. The CDR3: CASSFPGTPPYEQYF.

The genes are TRBV5-1 and TRBJ1-5; no DNA is available, so the TRBD1 call from TCRdb remains unchecked. CDR1 and CDR2 (germline): SGHRS, YFSETQ. The CDR3 covers 15 residues. The CDR3: CASSLVPGSGQPQHF.

The CDR3: CASSPRDRSSYNSPLHF. The chain uses TRBV7-6 and TRBJ1-6; as DNA is missing, the TRBD1 call by TCRdb cannot be tested. The length of the CDR3 is 17 residues. Germline values: CDR1 SGHVS, CDR2 FNYEAQ.

This CDR3 is CASSPGREAYEQYF. The chain links TRBV18 to TRBJ2-7; TCRdb proposes TRBD1, but this gene call is untestable without DNA. Per germline, CDR1 KGHSH and CDR2 LQKENI. The length of the CDR3 is 14 residues.

V is TRBV7-3 and J is TRBJ2-1; TCRdb designates TRBD2, a call that cannot be tested without DNA. The CDR3 runs 12 residues. Germline assignment: CDR1 SGHTA and CDR2 FQGTGA. CDR3 sequence: CASRGRSNEQFF.

The chain employs TRBV7-2 and TRBJ2-2; TCRdb proposes TRBD1, but this gene call is untestable without DNA. This CDR3 is built from 15 residues. Looked up from germline, CDR1 is SGHTA and CDR2 is FQGNSA. The CDR3 spells CASSLGTGWTGELFF.

The chain recombines TRBV7-6 with TRBJ1-3; without DNA, the TCRdb call of TRBD1 cannot be checked. Germline V gene lookup returns CDR1 SGHVS and CDR2 FNYEAQ. CDR3 size: 15 residues. The CDR3 spells CASSLAGASGNTIYF.

This chain connects TRBV7-2 to TRBJ2-2; TCRdb names TRBD1, which stays unverified in the absence of DNA. The germline V gene has CDR1 SGHTA and CDR2 FQGNSA. CDR3 length equals 14 residues. This CDR3 reads CASSLVRDTGELFF. Based on the CDR3 plus reference TRBV7-2 and TRBJ2-2, the full variable domain is GAGVSQSPSNKVTEKGKDVELRCDPISGHTALYWYRQSLGQGLEFLIYFQGNSAPDKSGLPSDRFSAERTGGSVSTLTIQRTQQEDSAVYLCASSLVRDTGELFFGEGSRLTVL.

The CDR3 here is CSTGTGSYNEQFF. The rearrangement links TRBV20-1 to TRBJ2-1; TCRdb's D gene call, TRBD1, goes unchecked for lack of DNA. Germline CDR1 reads DFQATT; CDR2 reads SNEGSKA (reference sequence). CDR3 size: 13 residues.

The chain uses TRBV12-3 or TRBV12-4 and TRBJ2-6; there is no DNA to check the TCRdb D call of TRBD1. The CDR3 covers 16 residues. The CDR3 protein is CASSHGRGPGANVLTF.

The gene calls are TRBV7-9 and TRBJ2-1; as DNA is missing, the TRBD2 call by TCRdb cannot be tested. Germline V gene lookup returns CDR1 SEHNR and CDR2 FQNEAQ (reference sequence). The length of the CDR3 is 15 residues. CDR3 in amino acids: CASSLSAGGDNEQFF.

The gene calls are TRBV7-2 and TRBJ1-6; TCRdb reports TRBD1, a call that lacks DNA to check it against. Per germline, CDR1 SGHTA and CDR2 FQGNSA. The CDR3 sequence is 12 residues long. The chain's CDR3 is CASSAPLRPLHF.

The gene calls are TRBV7-8 and TRBJ2-6; TCRdb's D call, TRBD1, is unchecked because there is no DNA. The CDR3 length is 19 residues. Germline V gene sequence: CDR1 SGHVS, CDR2 FQNEAQ. This chain's CDR3 is CASSLQTGAASSGANVLTF.

This chain connects TRBV11-2 to TRBJ2-5; TCRdb outputs TRBD1, but without DNA this stays unchecked. The CDR3 runs 14 residues. Germline loops: CDR1 SGHAT, CDR2 FQNNGV. The CDR3: CASSTGAGRETQYF. The whole variable domain, remainder taken from reference TRBV11-2 and TRBJ2-5, is EAGVAQSPRYKIIEKRQSVAFWCNPISGHATLYWYQQILGQGPKLLIQFQNNGVVDDSQLPKDRFSAERLKGVDSTLKIQPAKLEDSAVYLCASSTGAGRETQYFGPGTRLLVL.

This chain joins TRBV7-2 and TRBJ1-2; TCRdb's D gene call, TRBD1, goes unchecked for lack of DNA. Germline lookup yields CDR1 SGHTA and CDR2 FQGNSA. CDR3 size: 14 residues. CDR3 sequence reads: CASRRGTFNYGYTF.

V and J are TRBV2 and TRBJ1-1. Germline V gene lookup returns CDR1 SNHLY and CDR2 FYNNEI. The CDR3 totals 15 residues. The CDR3 loop reads CASSEALRLNTEAFF. The whole variable domain, filled in from reference TRBV2 and TRBJ1-1, reads EPEVTQTPSHQVTQMGQEVILRCVPISNHLYFYWYRQILGQKVEFLVSFYNNEISEKSEIFDDQFSVERPDGSNFTLKIRSTKLEDSAMYFCASSEALRLNTEAFFGQGTRLTVV.

The genes are TRBV29-1 and TRBJ2-1; TCRdb's assignment of TRBD2 cannot be checked, as there is no DNA. The CDR3 sequence is 13 residues long. Germline V gene lookup returns CDR1 SQVTM and CDR2 ANQGSEA. This CDR3 reads CSVEGLAGDEQFF.

V gene TRBV7-9 combines with J gene TRBJ1-6. The CDR3 runs 15 residues. Germline values: CDR1 SEHNR, CDR2 FQNEAQ (reference sequence). The CDR3 reads CASSWGRAEDSPLHF.

V gene TRBV21-1 combines with J gene TRBJ2-5; lacking DNA, the TRBD1 call made by TCRdb goes unchecked. TRBV21-1 is deemed a pseudogene. This CDR3 is built from 16 residues. The CDR3: CASSKGGGPTPETQYF.

The chain couples TRBV20-1 to TRBJ2-2. Germline loops: CDR1 DFQATT, CDR2 SNEGSKA (reference sequence). The CDR3 extends over 12 amino acids. CDR3 region: CSARRMAGELFF.

V and J are TRBV5-6 and TRBJ2-1; TCRdb reports TRBD2, a call that lacks DNA to check it against. The germline CDR1 and CDR2 sequences are SGHDT and YYEEEE. The CDR3 is 14 residues long. The CDR3 sequence: CASSLGLASNEQFF.

V gene TRBV7-2 combines with J gene TRBJ2-7; no DNA is available, so the TRBD2 call from TCRdb remains unchecked. The germline gives CDR1 SGHTA, CDR2 FQGNSA. The CDR3 is 17 amino acids. The CDR3 here is CASSLKLTSGRSYEQYF.

The J gene is TRBJ2-1, the V gene TRBV5-1; checking the TCRdb D call of TRBD1 is not possible without DNA. This CDR3 region has 17 residues. Germline CDR1 SGHRS, CDR2 YFSETQ. The CDR3 reads CASSPDRGVSLYNEQFF. Supplemented by reference TRBV5-1 and TRBJ2-1, the full variable domain reads KAGVTQTPRYLIKTRGQQVTLSCSPISGHRSVSWYQQTPGQGLQFLFEYFSETQRNKGNFPGRFSGRQFSNSRSEMNVSTLELGDSALYLCASSPDRGVSLYNEQFFGPGTRLTVL.

The chain employs TRBV12-3 or TRBV12-4 and TRBJ2-1; with no DNA, the TCRdb D assignment of TRBD2 cannot be verified. This CDR3 spans 14 amino acids. CDR3 loop: CASSLAGGLGEQFF.